This T cell receptor (beta chain) was documented in a study of blood T cell repertoires in COVID-19. Background on the study: COVID-19 samples, acute and convalescent, were from the United States, Italy and Spain. T cells, B-cell-depleted T cells, or PBMCs provided the cDNA or gDNA that served as material.

CDR3 length equals 17 residues. In the original processing: Using reference gene primer amplification, nucleated cell counts were estimated. Generated by immunoSEQ multiplex PCR, the TCRdb table keeps only in-frame clones and is missing some. The V and J calls and the clone size are those of that table, but D and trimming were determined from the DNA. Found here are 150,000 to 200,000 clones, 81% of them singletons; the top ten hold 11%. The source is a man aged 60 to 75 with active or convalescent COVID-19. The chain is built from TRBV21-1 and TRBJ2-7; the table's D call, TRBD1, was not checked against the DNA. TRBV21-1 is shown as a pseudogene. What was sequenced was peripheral blood. Here the CDR3 reads CASSKASFGKQGIEQYF. The CDR3 DNA is TGTGCCAGCAGCAAAGCAAGTTTCGGAAAACAGGGGATCGAGCAGTACTTC.